Following are 8 T cell receptor beta chains from one sample sequenced in a study of blood T cell repertoires in COVID-19. Here immunoSEQ multiplex PCR was the method, and the copy in TCRdb shows in-frame clones only, minus some. The sample consists of fewer than 200,000 clones, approximately 79% of them appearing once. The sample was peripheral blood. Receptors originate from a woman in her fifties or sixties with COVID-19, enrolled during active disease.

The chain has TRBV28 and TRBJ1-2; D gene ambiguous. Looked up from germline, CDR1 is MDHEN and CDR2 is SYDVKM. The CDR3 contains 13 residues. The V end was cut by 6 bases, the J end by 1 base, with 9 bases between. The CDR3 sequence is CASSRVGNYGYTF. DNA for the CDR3: TGTGCCAGCAGCCGGGTGGGTAACTATGGCTACACCTTC.

The chain has TRBV2 and TRBJ1-2; D might be TRBD1 (5 bases). Per germline, CDR1 SNHLY and CDR2 FYNNEI. Trimming left V 7 bases short and J 8 bases short, with 17 bases between. The CDR3 is 13 residues long. CDR3 sequence (DNA): TGTGCCAGCAATGGCGTTAGGGGAGGAGGCTACACCTTC. This translates into CASNGVRGGGYTF.

The rearrangement links TRBV7-3 to TRBJ2-1; TRBD2 matches at 7 bases. CDR1 is SGHTA and CDR2 is FQGTGA in the germline V gene. CDR3 length: 15 residues. V was pared by 2 bases and J by 7 bases, with 8 bases of the junction left unmatched. The CDR3 region is CASSLEAGEANEQFF. The CDR3 nucleotides read TGTGCCAGCAGCTTAGAGGCGGGAGAGGCGAATGAGCAGTTCTTC.

The rearrangement uses TRBV6-2 or TRBV6-3 and TRBJ1-2; 7 bases map to TRBD1. V lost 3 bases, J lost 5 bases, and 9 bases stayed unmatched. In germline, CDR1 is MNHEY, CDR2 SVGEGT. The CDR3 totals 15 residues. The CDR3 DNA reads TGTGCCAGCAGTTATTCAGGACAGGCTATGTATGGCTACACCTTC. Its protein is CASSYSGQAMYGYTF.

The genes are TRBV3-1 (or the pseudogene TRBV3-2) and TRBJ1-6, with TRBD1 matching 11 bases. The CDR3 has 14 residues. CDR1 LGHDT and CDR2 YNNKEL come from the germline V gene (reference sequence). V lost 6 bases to trimming and J lost 9 bases; unmatched junction nucleotides: 4. CDR3 residues: CASRGTGGGSPLHF. CDR3 in DNA: TGTGCCAGCAGGGGGACAGGGGGAGGTTCACCCCTCCACTTT.

The table lists this clone with a few counts. The chain employs TRBV6-5 and TRBJ2-1, with 9 nucleotides matching TRBD2. The CDR3 is made up of 14 amino acids. In germline, CDR1 is MNHEY, CDR2 SVGAGI. The V and J ends lost 9 bases and 6 bases, in that order; junction bases with no gene match: 9. CDR3 nucleotides: TGTGCCAGTGCCCCGGGACTAGCTGGCAATGAGCAGTTCTTC. Encoded protein: CASAPGLAGNEQFF.

Ten or more counts support this clone. Here the CDR3 reads CASRTGSTNYNEQFF. The CDR3 DNA reads as TGCGCCAGTCGGACAGGGTCAACCAACTACAATGAGCAGTTCTTC. This rearrangement joins TRBV5-1 to TRBJ2-1; 8 bases agree with TRBD1. Germline V gives CDR1 SGHRS, CDR2 YFSETQ. The J segment lost 3 bases and the V segment lost 8 bases, leaving 10 bases of the junction unmatched. The CDR3 spans 15 residues. Full variable domain (rest looked up from reference TRBV5-1 and TRBJ2-1): KAGVTQTPRYLIKTRGQQVTLSCSPISGHRSVSWYQQTPGQGLQFLFEYFSETQRNKGNFPGRFSGRQFSNSRSEMNVSTLELGDSALYLCASRTGSTNYNEQFFGPGTRLTVL.

This clone has a handful of counts. The rearrangement links TRBV5-1 to TRBJ2-7; TRBD1 matches at 11 bases. CDR1 is SGHRS, CDR2 YFSETQ, per germline. This CDR3 spans 14 amino acids. V shed 4 bases and J 3 bases; nucleotides not matched to a gene: 3. The CDR3 loop is CASSPGQGGYEQYV. The CDR3 bases are TGCGCCAGCAGCCCGGGACAGGGGGGCTACGAGCAGTACGTC.